The clone carrying this TCR beta chain was recorded only once. As yet, its antigen is unknown. Using immunoSEQ multiplex PCR, the repertoire was profiled, and TCRdb retains in-frame clones only, with some absent. The table records 2 million to 2.5 million clones, about 90% of them present only once. The data were taken from a study of shared clonotypes between healthy human individuals. Study-wide context: Three CD4 naive, three CD4 memory, two CD8 naive and one CD8 memory plate were used per donor.

Trimming stripped 3 bases from V and 3 bases from J, with 9 bases between. Germline V gives CDR1 SGHRS, CDR2 YFSETQ. CDR3 length: 14 amino acids. Findings and caveats of the study: Only a few donors were included, so the genetic and exposure-history diversity represented was limited. Memory subsets generally showed lower estimated richness than naive subsets. Rarefaction showed sorted-subset sequencing was incomplete despite large depth.

The TCR comes from a man between 18 and 29 years old in good health. Some clones in this sample may be carry-over from other donors' samples. The chain uses TRBV5-1 and TRBJ1-4; D is unclear. Material: naive CD4+ T cells from PBMCs. The subset here: CD45RA+ positively selected. The CDR3 region is CASSWAQPNEKLFF. CDR3 nucleotides: TGCGCCAGCAGCTGGGCCCAACCTAATGAAAAACTGTTTTTT.